This TCR beta chain was sequenced in a study of cytomegalovirus exposure and HLA in healthy donors. Study-wide results and caveats: Within an earlier analysis, most TCR beta V segments proved productive either about 87% or about 30% of the time. Most CMV-associated TCR beta chains appeared HLA-restricted in a later analysis. Later analysis placed DRB1 highest and HLA-C lowest in TCR association rates, which differed by HLA locus.

About this clone: The antigen is undetermined.

V lost 7 bases, J lost 2 bases, and 2 bases stayed unmatched. Germline loops: CDR1 SNHLY, CDR2 FYNNEI. The CDR3 contains 13 residues. It was with 60 Vbeta and 13 Jbeta primers that the PCR ran. Original analysis: Later analysis identified tens of millions of unique TCR beta chains, approximately 10 million shared. The repertoire was sequenced with immunoSEQ multiplex PCR; TCRdb's copy has only in-frame clones and lacks some. V and J calls and clone size are copied from that table; D and trimming were computed from the DNA. The sample contains some 170,000 clones, roughly 76% of which appear only once.

Sequenced input: PBMCs. The receptor comes from a woman in her forties or fifties in good health and CMV-seronegative. The V call is TRBV2, the J call TRBJ2-7, with TRBD1 matching 10 bases. CDR3 in DNA: TGTGCCAGCACAGGACAGGGGGCCTACGAGCAGTACTTC. It is translated as CASTGQGAYEQYF.